Each of the 24 T cell receptor beta chains below was sequenced from the same sample in a study of blood T cell repertoires in COVID-19. Generated by immunoSEQ multiplex PCR, the TCRdb table keeps only in-frame clones and is missing some. Of more than 200,000 clones detected, under 95% appear once; the ten largest clones hold around 1.8%. Sequenced input: PBMCs or T cells enriched from blood (not recorded which). All receptors come from a woman aged 18-29 years who had recovered from COVID-19.

This sequence joins TRBV27 and TRBJ2-5; unclear D gene. There are 14 residues in the CDR3. Per the germline V gene, CDR1 is MNHEY and CDR2 is SMNVEV (reference sequence). Trimming removed 4 bases at V and 5 bases at J, with 14 bases between. For the CDR3, the DNA is TGTGCCAGCAGTTGGGCTATTTCGGCGGAGACCCAGTACTTC. Amino acid sequence: CASSWAISAETQYF.

This chain connects TRBV4-3 to TRBJ1-6, with TRBD1 matching over 7 bases. The CDR3 consists of 14 residues. The germline gives CDR1 LGHNA, CDR2 YSLEER. Trimming removed 0 bases from V and 10 bases from J; junction bases left unmatched: 3. The CDR3 bases are TGCGCCAGCAGCCAAGAGACAGGGAGATCACCCCTCCACTTT. Translated: CASSQETGRSPLHF.

This clone was detected a few times. The V and J genes are TRBV7-8 and TRBJ1-1; D unresolved. Germline V gene sequence: CDR1 SGHVS, CDR2 FQNEAQ. This CDR3 has 14 amino acids. V lost 2 bases to trimming and J lost 2 bases, with 9 bases between them. The CDR3, as DNA: TGTGCCAGCAGCTTAATCGATAGAAACACTGAAGCTTTCTTT. Protein: CASSLIDRNTEAFF.

The chain uses TRBV5-1 and TRBJ2-3, with 8 bases identical to TRBD2. The CDR3 spans 17 residues. Germline CDR1 SGHRS, CDR2 YFSETQ. Losses at the gene ends were 0 bases for V and 4 bases for J; bases not matched to a gene: 10. CDR3 loop: CASSLEGWTSIADTQYF. CDR3 DNA sequence: TGCGCCAGCAGCTTGGAAGGGTGGACTAGCATCGCAGATACGCAGTATTTT. Combining the CDR3 with reference TRBV5-1 and TRBJ2-3 gives the whole variable domain KAGVTQTPRYLIKTRGQQVTLSCSPISGHRSVSWYQQTPGQGLQFLFEYFSETQRNKGNFPGRFSGRQFSNSRSEMNVSTLELGDSALYLCASSLEGWTSIADTQYFGPGTRLTVL.

Only one count was recorded for this clone. CDR3 bases: TGTGCCAACCACCTGTCCCGGGACACCTACGAGCAGTACTTC. Translation: CANHLSRDTYEQYF. The V and J genes are TRBV5-8 and TRBJ2-7, with a possible D match to TRBD1 (6 bases). V was cut by 9 bases and J by 2 bases, with 18 bases left in between. The CDR3 extends over 14 amino acids. Looked up from germline, CDR1 is SGHTS and CDR2 is YDEGEE.

V gene TRBV19 combines with J gene TRBJ1-4; D gene unclear. The V gene lost 1 base and the J gene lost 4 bases, with 10 bases spanning the gap. CDR1 LNHDA and CDR2 SQIVND come from the germline V gene (reference sequence). CDR3 size: 15 residues. The CDR3 here is CASSIGGGLNEKLFF. Written as DNA, the CDR3 is TGTGCCAGTAGTATAGGGGGAGGGCTTAATGAAAAACTGTTTTTT.

V is TRBV6-5 and J is TRBJ2-7; TRBD2 is a possible D gene (5 bases). Trimming pared 6 bases from V and 3 bases from J, leaving 9 bases between. Germline values: CDR1 MNHEY, CDR2 SVGAGI. This CDR3 has 12 amino acids. The chain's CDR3 is CASRPSFYEQYF. In DNA, the CDR3 is TGTGCCAGCAGGCCTAGCTTCTACGAGCAGTACTTC.

The rearrangement joins TRBV19 to TRBJ2-7; 9 bases fit TRBD1. Per germline, CDR1 LNHDA and CDR2 SQIVND (reference sequence). The CDR3 runs 17 residues. The J segment lost 6 bases and the V segment lost 2 bases, leaving 14 bases of the junction unmatched. The CDR3 DNA reads TGTGCCAGTAGTATACTGGGACAGGGTCGCTCGTCGGGCGAGCAGTACTTC. Residues: CASSILGQGRSSGEQYF.

The chain joins TRBV18 to TRBJ1-1, with D perhaps matching TRBD1 (5 bases). CDR1 and CDR2 from the germline V gene are KGHSH and LQKENI. This CDR3 spans 13 amino acids. V dropped 2 bases and J dropped 10 bases, with 14 bases sitting between them. The CDR3 reads CASSPFPRGSAFF. The DNA of the CDR3 is TGTGCCAGCTCACCATTTCCCCGGGGGTCAGCTTTCTTT.

CDR3 loop: CASRDTNTDTQYF. The CDR3 coding sequence is TGTGCCAGCCGGGACACCAACACAGATACGCAGTATTTT. The chain links TRBV27 to TRBJ2-3; a possible D gene is TRBD1 (6 bases). With 8 bases removed from V and 2 bases from J, the gap between germline ends came to 11 bases. This CDR3 has 13 residues. CDR1 MNHEY and CDR2 SMNVEV come from the germline V gene (reference sequence).

J is TRBJ2-3 and V is TRBV9; no clear D gene. This CDR3 comprises 14 residues. V was pared by 4 bases and J by 2 bases, with 11 bases between. Germline V gene lookup returns CDR1 SGDLS and CDR2 YYNGEE. The CDR3 is CASSPPTPTDTQYF. The DNA for the CDR3 is TGTGCCAGCAGCCCCCCTACCCCCACAGATACGCAGTATTTT.

The chain employs TRBV6-5 and TRBJ2-5, with D tentatively TRBD1 (6 bases). CDR1 MNHEY and CDR2 SVGAGI come from the germline V gene. Trimming removed 2 bases from V and 1 base from J, with 11 bases in between. This CDR3 spans 15 amino acids. The CDR3 nucleotides read TGTGCCAGCAGTTACGGGGACAAACTCCAAGAGACCCAGTACTTC. Translation gives CASSYGDKLQETQYF.

The V gene is TRBV6-5, the J gene TRBJ2-2; 7 bases line up with TRBD1. Germline CDR1 and CDR2: MNHEY and SVGAGI. J was trimmed by 5 bases and V by 7 bases; bases with no gene match: 7. The CDR3 consists of 14 residues. Written as DNA, the CDR3 is TGTGCCAGCATTTGGGACAGCCCTACCGGGGAGCTGTTTTTT. Translating it yields CASIWDSPTGELFF.

The chain joins TRBV12-5 to TRBJ2-3; D uncertain. CDR1 is LGHNT, CDR2 FRNRAP, per germline. Trimming stripped 7 bases from V and 2 bases from J, with 7 bases between. The length of the CDR3 is 12 residues. Here the CDR3 reads CASALHTDTQYF. CDR3 in DNA: TGTGCTAGTGCCTTACACACAGATACGCAGTATTTT. The whole variable domain, filled in from reference TRBV12-5 and TRBJ2-3, reads DARVTQTPRHKVTEMGQEVTMRCQPILGHNTVFWYRQTMMQGLELLAYFRNRAPLDDSGMPKDRFSAEMPDATLATLKIQPSEPRDSAVYFCASALHTDTQYFGPGTRLTVL.

The chain combines TRBV19 with TRBJ1-1; 7 nucleotides agree with TRBD1. The germline gives CDR1 LNHDA, CDR2 SQIVND (reference sequence). V dropped 5 bases and J dropped 5; count of bases not matched to a gene: 5. CDR3 length: 13 amino acids. The CDR3 spells CASSPAGGTEAFF. CDR3 in DNA: TGTGCCAGTAGTCCGGCAGGGGGGACTGAAGCTTTCTTT.

The chain has TRBV19 and TRBJ2-7; 7 positions agree with TRBD1. Germline lookup yields CDR1 LNHDA and CDR2 SQIVND (reference sequence). The CDR3 is 17 residues long. With 4 bases clipped from V and 0 bases from J, the junction kept 12 bases outside the gene matches. This chain's CDR3 is CASSTRSDREVSYEQYF. DNA for the CDR3: TGTGCCAGTAGTACCCGGTCCGACAGGGAAGTCTCCTACGAGCAGTACTTC.

The V call is TRBV5-4, the J call TRBJ1-1; D unresolved. This CDR3 is built from 16 residues. Germline V gives CDR1 SGHNT, CDR2 YYREEE (reference sequence). With 4 bases removed from V and 1 base from J, the gap between germline ends came to 17 bases. The CDR3 DNA reads TGTGCCAGCAGCCAGGATACCTATGTGAGGAACACTGAAGCTTTCTTT. It encodes CASSQDTYVRNTEAFF.

The chain carries TRBV6-6 and TRBJ1-5; D gene ambiguous. Germline V gene data show CDR1 as MNHNY and CDR2 as SVGAGI (reference sequence). Between the trimmed V and J ends, which lost 2 bases and 4 bases, there was a span of 6 bases. The CDR3 has 13 amino acids. For the CDR3, the DNA is TGTGCCAGCAGTTACGGAGGGAATCAGCCCCAGCATTTT. Its translation is CASSYGGNQPQHF.

The chain links TRBV3-1 (or the pseudogene TRBV3-2) to TRBJ2-7; D gene uncertain. Trimming cost V 1 base and J 2 bases, with 12 bases left between them. Germline-derived CDR1 and CDR2 are LGHDT and YNNKEL (reference sequence). CDR3 size: 15 residues. The CDR3 spells CASSQGRSYAYEQYF. Here the CDR3 DNA reads TGTGCCAGCAGCCAAGGACGGAGCTATGCCTACGAGCAGTACTTC.

The chain employs TRBV20-1 and TRBJ1-1; 7 bases are shared with TRBD1. CDR1 and CDR2 (germline): DFQATT, SNEGSKA (reference sequence). The CDR3 sequence is 11 residues long. J gave up 6 bases and V 5 bases, and 3 bases lay outside the gene matches. The CDR3 loop is CSAPGTAEAFF. The CDR3 nucleotides read TGCAGTGCTCCTGGGACAGCTGAAGCTTTCTTT.

J is TRBJ2-7 and V is TRBV2; tentative D call: TRBD1 (5 bases). V lost 6 bases, J lost 2 bases, and 14 bases lay in between. The CDR3 is 14 amino acids. Germline lookup yields CDR1 SNHLY and CDR2 FYNNEI. The CDR3 spells CASSNEKGAYEQYF. For the CDR3, the DNA is TGTGCCAGCAGCAATGAAAAAGGGGCCTACGAGCAGTACTTC.

This chain connects TRBV20-1 to TRBJ2-7; 7 bases line up with TRBD2. This CDR3 is 16 amino acids long. With V trimmed by 3 bases and J by 5 bases, 16 bases remained unmatched. CDR1 and CDR2 from the germline V gene are DFQATT and SNEGSKA (reference sequence). The CDR3 DNA sequence: TGCAGTGCTAGTAGTGCACGGCGACTAGCAGGCGACGAGCAGTACTTC. Amino acids: CSASSARRLAGDEQYF.

The chain carries TRBV11-3 and TRBJ1-6; 7 bases match TRBD1. Germline trimming cut 5 bases from V and 0 bases from J; bases unmatched to any gene: 7. Germline CDR1 is SGHNT and CDR2 is YENEEA. This CDR3 contains 17 residues. The CDR3 is CASSTPGGSSYNSPLHF. DNA of the CDR3: TGTGCCAGCAGCACTCCAGGGGGAAGCTCCTATAATTCACCCCTCCACTTT.

The rearrangement uses TRBV10-2 and TRBJ2-1; D is unclear. Germline CDR1 and CDR2: WSHSY and SAAADI. V was clipped by 0 bases and J by 9 bases, with 9 bases between them. The CDR3 length is 13 residues. The DNA for the CDR3 is TGCGCCAGCAGTGAGTCTTTTGCACTTGAGCAGTTCTTC. Translating gives CASSESFALEQFF.